The clone carrying this T cell receptor beta chain was seen many times. The sample belongs to a study of blood T cell repertoires in COVID-19. As for the study in general: The United States, Italy and Spain provided the acute and convalescent COVID-19 samples. PBMCs, B-cell-depleted T cells, or T cells provided the cDNA or gDNA that made up the material.

V trimming: 0 bases; J trimming: 5 bases; junction bases outside the gene matches: 6. CDR3 length: 15 amino acids. Per germline, CDR1 SGDLS and CDR2 YYNGEE. Study processing details: Nucleated cell number was recorded as an estimate derived from reference gene primer amplification. Sequenced by immunoSEQ multiplex PCR; TCRdb stores in-frame clones only, minus some. The DNA gave D and trimming, while V, J and clone size come from that table. Of fewer than 50,000 clones detected, around 85% appear once; the ten largest clones hold approximately 39%. The TCR comes from a man between 35 and 55 years old with active or convalescent COVID-19. Specimen: peripheral blood. The chain carries TRBV9 and TRBJ2-5; TRBD2 matches 8 bases. CDR3 nucleotide sequence: TGTGCCAGCAGCGTAGCGGGAGGGCCAAGGGAGACCCAGTACTTC. Its protein product is CASSVAGGPRETQYF.